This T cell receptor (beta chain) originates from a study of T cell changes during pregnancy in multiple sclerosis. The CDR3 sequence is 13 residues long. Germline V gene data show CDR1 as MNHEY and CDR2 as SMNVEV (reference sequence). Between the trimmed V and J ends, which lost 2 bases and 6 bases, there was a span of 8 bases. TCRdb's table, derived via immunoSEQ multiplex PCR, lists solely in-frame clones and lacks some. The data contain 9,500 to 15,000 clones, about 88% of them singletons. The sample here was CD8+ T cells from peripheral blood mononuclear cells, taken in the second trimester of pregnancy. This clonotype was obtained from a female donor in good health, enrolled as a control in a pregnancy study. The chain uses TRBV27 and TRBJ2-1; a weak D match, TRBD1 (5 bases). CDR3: CASSLGAANEQFF. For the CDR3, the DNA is TGTGCCAGCAGTTTAGGGGCGGCCAATGAGCAGTTCTTC.